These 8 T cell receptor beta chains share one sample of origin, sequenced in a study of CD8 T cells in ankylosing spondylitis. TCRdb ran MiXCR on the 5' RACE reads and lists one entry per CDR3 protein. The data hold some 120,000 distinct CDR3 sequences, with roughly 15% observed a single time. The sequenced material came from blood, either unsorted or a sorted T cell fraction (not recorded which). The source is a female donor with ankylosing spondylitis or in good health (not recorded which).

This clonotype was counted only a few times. The DNA for the CDR3 is TGTGCCAGCAGCGGACCAAGAGACACTGAAGCTTTCTTT. The encoded protein is CASSGPRDTEAFF. The chain joins TRBV9 to TRBJ1-1; D gene unclear. Germline CDR1 and CDR2: SGDLS and YYNGEE. The CDR3 extends over 13 amino acids. The V end lost 3 bases, the J end lost 3 bases, and 9 bases lay between the germline ends. Full variable domain (remainder filled in from reference TRBV9 and TRBJ1-1): DSGVTQTPKHLITATGQRVTLRCSPRSGDLSVYWYQQSLDQGLQFLIQYYNGEERAKGNILERFSAQQFPDLHSELNLSSLELGDSALYFCASSGPRDTEAFFGQGTRLTVV.

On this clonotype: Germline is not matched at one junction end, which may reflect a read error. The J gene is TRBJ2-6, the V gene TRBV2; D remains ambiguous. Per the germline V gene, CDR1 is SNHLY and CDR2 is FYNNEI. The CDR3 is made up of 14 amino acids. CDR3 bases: TGTGCCAGCAGGGAAGACTCTGGGGCCAACGTCCTGACTTTC. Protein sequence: CASREDSGANVLTF.

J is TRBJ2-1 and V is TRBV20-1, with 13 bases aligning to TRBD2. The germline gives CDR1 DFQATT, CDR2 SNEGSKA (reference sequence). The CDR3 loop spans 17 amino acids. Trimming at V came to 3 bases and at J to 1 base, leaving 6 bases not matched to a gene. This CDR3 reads CSARVTSGRGSYNEQFF. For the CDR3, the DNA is TGCAGTGCTAGGGTTACTAGCGGGAGGGGTTCCTACAATGAGCAGTTCTTC.

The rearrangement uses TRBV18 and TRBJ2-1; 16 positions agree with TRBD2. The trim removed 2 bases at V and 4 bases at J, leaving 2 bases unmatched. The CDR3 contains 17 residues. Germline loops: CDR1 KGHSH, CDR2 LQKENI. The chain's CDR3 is CASSPTGLAGGYNEQFF. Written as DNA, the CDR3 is TGTGCCAGCTCACCAACGGGACTAGCGGGAGGGTACAATGAGCAGTTCTTC.

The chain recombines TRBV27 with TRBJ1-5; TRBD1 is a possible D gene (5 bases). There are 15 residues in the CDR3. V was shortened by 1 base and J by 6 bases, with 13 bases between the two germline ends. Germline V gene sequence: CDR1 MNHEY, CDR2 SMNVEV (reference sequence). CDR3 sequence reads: CASSLWLGDGQPQHF. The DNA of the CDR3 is TGTGCCAGCAGTTTATGGTTAGGGGACGGTCAGCCCCAGCATTTT.

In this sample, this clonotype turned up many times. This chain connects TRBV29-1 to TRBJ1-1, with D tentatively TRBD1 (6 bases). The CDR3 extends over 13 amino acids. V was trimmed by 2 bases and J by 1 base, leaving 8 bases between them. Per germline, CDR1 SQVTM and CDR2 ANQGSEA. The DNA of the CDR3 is TGCAGCGTTGAAACAGGGTCGAACACTGAAGCTTTCTTT. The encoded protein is CSVETGSNTEAFF.

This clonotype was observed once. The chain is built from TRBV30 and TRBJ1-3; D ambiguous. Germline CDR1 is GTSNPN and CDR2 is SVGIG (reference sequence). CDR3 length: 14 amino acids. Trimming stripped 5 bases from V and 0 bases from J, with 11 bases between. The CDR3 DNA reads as TGTGCCTGGCAGTCCCCGAGCTCTGGAAACACCATATATTTT. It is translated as CAWQSPSSGNTIYF.

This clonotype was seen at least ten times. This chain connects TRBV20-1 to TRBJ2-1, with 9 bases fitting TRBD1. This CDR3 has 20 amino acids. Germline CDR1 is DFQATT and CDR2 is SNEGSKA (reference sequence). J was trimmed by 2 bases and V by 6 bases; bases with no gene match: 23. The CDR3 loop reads CSAKRKRAPGQGITYNEQFF. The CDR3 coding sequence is TGCAGTGCGAAGAGAAAGCGTGCCCCGGGACAGGGAATTACCTACAATGAGCAGTTCTTC.